Listed below are T cell receptor beta chains from one sample, sequenced in a study of vaccination effects on CD4 cells after COVID-19. The antigens for these receptors are not known. Some clones are missing from TCRdb's copy, which holds only in-frame ones; the method was immunoSEQ multiplex PCR. Among about 60,000 clones listed, roughly 79% were seen once. This sample comprised CD4+ T cells from PBMCs cultured with HCoV-229E spike peptides, obtained before COVID-19 vaccination. These receptors were obtained from a human donor who received a COVID-19 vaccine. Each CDR3 is given with its conserved first and last residue. The D gene is left open where the match is weak. A clone size is listed for some rows: how often the clone was seen (once, few, many), or a class if it is expanded.

d_call clone_size j_call v_call cdr3_aa cdr3_nt
. . TRBJ1-1 TRBV6-5 CASSYWGRANTEAFF TGTGCCAGCAGTTACTGGGGCAGGGCGAACACTGAAGCTTTCTTT
. . TRBJ1-5 TRBV5-1 CASSGGETPNQPQHF TGCGCCAGCAGCGGAGGGGAGACTCCCAATCAGCCCCAGCATTTT
TRBD1 . TRBJ1-2 TRBV18 CASSLSGDRASGYTF TGTGCCAGCTCACTGTCCGGGGACAGGGCTTCGGGCTACACCTTC
. . TRBJ2-5 TRBV5-1 CASSGEGQAVYQETQYF TGCGCCAGCAGCGGCGAGGGGCAAGCGGTGTACCAAGAGACCCAGTACTTC
. . TRBJ2-2 TRBV5-5 CASNSIATGELFF TGTGCCAGCAACTCAATAGCAACCGGGGAGCTGTTTTTT
TRBD2 . TRBJ2-5 TRBV18 CASSPMRGETQYF TGTGCCAGCTCACCAATGCGGGGGGAGACCCAGTACTTC
. . TRBJ1-2 TRBV2 CASSVSDWGYTF TGTGCCAGCAGTGTATCAGACTGGGGCTACACCTTC
TRBD1 . TRBJ2-2 TRBV5-1 CASSLEGQGNTGELFF TGCGCCAGCAGCTTGGAGGGACAGGGTAACACCGGGGAGCTGTTTTTT
TRBD1 . TRBJ1-2 TRBV5-1 CASSLGGRTGYNYGYTF TGCGCCAGCAGCTTGGGGGGCCGGACAGGCTATAACTATGGCTACACCTTC
. once TRBJ1-2 TRBV3-1/TRBV3-2 CASSQANNGYTF TGTGCCAGCAGCCAAGCAAATAATGGCTACACCTTC
. . TRBJ2-1 TRBV2 CASSKRHNEQFF TGTGCCAGCAGTAAACGACACAATGAGCAGTTCTTC
TRBD2 . TRBJ2-1 TRBV7-3 CASSLTSTSGGRDEQFF TGTGCCAGCAGCTTAACGTCGACTAGCGGGGGGAGAGATGAGCAGTTCTTC
TRBD1 . TRBJ1-2 TRBV9 CASSVGAGGALGGYTF TGTGCCAGCAGCGTTGGGGCAGGGGGCGCGTTGGGTGGCTACACCTTC
TRBD2 . TRBJ2-5 TRBV3-1/TRBV3-2 CASSQGLAGAGVSETQYF TGTGCCAGCAGCCAAGGACTAGCGGGGGCCGGGGTATCAGAGACCCAGTACTTC